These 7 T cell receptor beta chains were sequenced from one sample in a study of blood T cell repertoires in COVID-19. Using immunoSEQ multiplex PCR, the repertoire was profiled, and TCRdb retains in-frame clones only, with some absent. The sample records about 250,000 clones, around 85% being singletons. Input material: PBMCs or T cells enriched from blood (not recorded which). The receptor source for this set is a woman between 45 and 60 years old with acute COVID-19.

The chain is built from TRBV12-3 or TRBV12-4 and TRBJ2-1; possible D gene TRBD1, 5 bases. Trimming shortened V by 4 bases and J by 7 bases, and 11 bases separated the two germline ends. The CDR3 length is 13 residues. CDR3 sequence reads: CASSYDSSNEQFF. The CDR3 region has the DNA TGTGCCAGCAGTTACGACAGTAGTAATGAGCAGTTCTTC.

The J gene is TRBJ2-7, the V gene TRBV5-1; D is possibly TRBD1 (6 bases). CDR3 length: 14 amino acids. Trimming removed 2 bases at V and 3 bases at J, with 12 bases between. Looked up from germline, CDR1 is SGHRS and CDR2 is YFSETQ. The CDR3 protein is CASSLQGARYEQYF. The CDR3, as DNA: TGCGCCAGCAGCTTACAGGGAGCCCGCTACGAGCAGTACTTC.

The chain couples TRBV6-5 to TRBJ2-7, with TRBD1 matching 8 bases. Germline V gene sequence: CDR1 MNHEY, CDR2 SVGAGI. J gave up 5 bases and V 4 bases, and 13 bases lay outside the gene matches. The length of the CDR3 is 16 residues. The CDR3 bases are TGTGCCAGCAGTTTTGCCCCAGGGGGCGGGGTGGACGAGCAGTACTTC. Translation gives CASSFAPGGGVDEQYF.

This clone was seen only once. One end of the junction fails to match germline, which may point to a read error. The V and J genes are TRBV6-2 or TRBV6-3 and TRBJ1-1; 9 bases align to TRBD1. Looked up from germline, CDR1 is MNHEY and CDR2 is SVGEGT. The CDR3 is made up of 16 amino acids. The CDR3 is CASSYSPGQGLTEAFF. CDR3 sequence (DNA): TGTGCCAGCAGCTACTCTCCGGGACAGGGTTTAACTGAAGCTTTCTTT.

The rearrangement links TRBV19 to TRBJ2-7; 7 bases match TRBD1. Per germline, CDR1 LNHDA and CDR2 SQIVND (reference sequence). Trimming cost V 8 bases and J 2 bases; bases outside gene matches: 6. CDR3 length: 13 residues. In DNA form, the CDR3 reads TGTGCCAGTTCGGACAGGAGAGCCTACGAGCAGTACTTC. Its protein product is CASSDRRAYEQYF.

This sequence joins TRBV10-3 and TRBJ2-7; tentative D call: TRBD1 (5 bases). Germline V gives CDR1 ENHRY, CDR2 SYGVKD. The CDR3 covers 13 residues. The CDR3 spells CAHRAGSSYEQYF. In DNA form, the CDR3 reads TGTGCTCATCGAGCAGGGTCTTCCTACGAGCAGTACTTC.

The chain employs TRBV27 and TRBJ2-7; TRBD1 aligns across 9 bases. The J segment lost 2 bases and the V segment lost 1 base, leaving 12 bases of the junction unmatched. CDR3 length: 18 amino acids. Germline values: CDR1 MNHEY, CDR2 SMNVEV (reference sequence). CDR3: CASSLFSPGQGVAYEQYF. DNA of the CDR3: TGTGCCAGCAGTTTATTTTCACCGGGACAGGGAGTCGCCTACGAGCAGTACTTC.